The subject of this entry is one TCR beta chain. The sample belongs to a study of blood T cell repertoires in COVID-19. Across the study: Acute-phase and convalescent COVID-19 samples originated in the United States, Italy and Spain. PBMCs, B-cell-depleted T cells, or T cells were the source of the cDNA or gDNA that made up the material.

Original processing methods: It was from reference gene primer amplification that nucleated cell counts were estimated. Profiling relied on immunoSEQ multiplex PCR, and the TCRdb table lists in-frame clones only, not all of them. V and J calls and clone size are given by that table; D and trimming were obtained from the DNA. Of roughly 150,000 clones listed, 70% to 90% were seen once; the top ten hold 25% to 35%. Germline CDR1 and CDR2: SGHTA and FQGNSA. With V trimmed by 5 bases and J by 4 bases, 8 bases remained unmatched. The CDR3 totals 15 residues. The clonotype originates from a human donor in a cohort sampled during active COVID-19. The sequencing sample was made of peripheral blood. The V call is TRBV7-2, the J call TRBJ2-3, with 8 bases aligning to TRBD1. The CDR3 DNA follows: TGTGCCAGCAGCGCGTGGACAGGGAATCCAGATACGCAGTATTTT. Amino acids: CASSAWTGNPDTQYF.